The 6 T cell receptor beta chains below all came from one sample that was sequenced in a study of T cell responses to AZD1222 COVID-19 vaccine (dated by TCRdb to about 2021). According to the study, the label for this sample's time point signals: baseline before first vaccination. Library preparation used the immunoSEQ multiplex PCR assay. TCRdb limited this immuneACCESS table to in-frame rearrangements with V and J called. A share of clones is missing; checked studies link under half to unresolved V genes, and the rest is unexplained. Here the sample has 95,000 to 150,000 clones; roughly 90% occur a single time. Of the sample, roughly 3.5% is held by the ten largest clones. This specimen was peripheral blood, taken on day 0 of AZD1222 vaccination. These receptors all come from an adult in good health.

The genes are TRBV7-9 and TRBJ1-2, with D unclear. CDR3 length: 13 amino acids. CDR1 is SEHNR and CDR2 is FQNEAQ in the germline V gene (reference sequence). The germline V and J ends were trimmed by 0 bases and 1 base, with 3 bases remaining between them. The DNA for the CDR3 is TGTGCCAGCAGCTTAGCAGATAACTATGGCTACACCTTC. Protein product: CASSLADNYGYTF.

V and J are TRBV6-5 and TRBJ1-2, with 8 nucleotides matching TRBD1. Germline CDR1 and CDR2: MNHEY and SVGAGI. V shed 4 bases and J 4 bases; nucleotides not matched to a gene: 5. CDR3 length: 14 residues. CDR3 sequence (DNA): TGTGCCAGCAGTTTTCGACAGGGGCTCTATGGCTACACCTTC. Translation: CASSFRQGLYGYTF.

The chain joins TRBV29-1 to TRBJ2-1; possible D gene TRBD1, 6 bases. V was cut by 7 bases and J by 5 bases, with 18 bases left in between. The CDR3 is made up of 14 amino acids. Germline values: CDR1 SQVTM, CDR2 ANQGSEA. Here the CDR3 DNA reads TGCAGCGCTGTCGAGACAGGCCCCCACAATGAGCAGTTCTTC. As protein: CSAVETGPHNEQFF.

The chain couples TRBV12-3 or TRBV12-4 to TRBJ1-1; no clear D. Trimming removed 3 bases at V and 0 bases at J, with 5 bases between. This CDR3 comprises 13 residues. The CDR3: CASSFALNTEAFF. In DNA, the CDR3 is TGTGCCAGCAGTTTCGCCCTGAACACTGAAGCTTTCTTT.

The chain links TRBV7-2 to TRBJ2-1; TRBD2 aligns across 7 bases. Germline CDR1 SGHTA, CDR2 FQGNSA. Trimming cost V 7 bases and J 3 bases; bases outside gene matches: 6. The length of the CDR3 is 14 residues. The CDR3 nucleotides read TGTGCCAGCACCTTGGGAGGGAGCTACAATGAGCAGTTCTTC. Protein: CASTLGGSYNEQFF.

The chain combines TRBV5-1 with TRBJ2-1, with D uncertain. This CDR3 region has 15 residues. With 0 bases removed from V and 0 bases from J, the gap between germline ends came to 7 bases. The V gene's germline CDR1 is SGHRS and CDR2 YFSETQ. In DNA form, the CDR3 reads TGCGCCAGCAGCTTGGCGGTCGCCTCCTACAATGAGCAGTTCTTC. Amino acids: CASSLAVASYNEQFF.